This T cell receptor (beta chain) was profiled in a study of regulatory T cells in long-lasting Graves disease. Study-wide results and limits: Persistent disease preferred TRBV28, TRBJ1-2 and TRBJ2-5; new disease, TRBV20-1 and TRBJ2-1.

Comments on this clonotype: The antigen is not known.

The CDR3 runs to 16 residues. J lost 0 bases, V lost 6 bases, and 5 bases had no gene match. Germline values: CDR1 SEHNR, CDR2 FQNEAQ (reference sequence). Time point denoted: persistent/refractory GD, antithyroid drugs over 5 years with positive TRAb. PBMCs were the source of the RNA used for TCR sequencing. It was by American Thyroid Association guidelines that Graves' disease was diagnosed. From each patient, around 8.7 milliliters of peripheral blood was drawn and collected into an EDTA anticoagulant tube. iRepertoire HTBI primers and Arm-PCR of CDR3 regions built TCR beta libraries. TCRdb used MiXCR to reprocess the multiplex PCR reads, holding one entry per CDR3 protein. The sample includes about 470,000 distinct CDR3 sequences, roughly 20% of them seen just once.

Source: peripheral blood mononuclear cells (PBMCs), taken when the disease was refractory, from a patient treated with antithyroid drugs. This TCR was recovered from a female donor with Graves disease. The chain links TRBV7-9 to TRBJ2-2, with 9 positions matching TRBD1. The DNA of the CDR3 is TGTGCCAGCAGTCACACAGGGGGCCCGAACACCGGGGAGCTGTTTTTT. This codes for CASSHTGGPNTGELFF.